Listed below are T cell receptor beta chains from one sample, sequenced in a study of blood T cell repertoires in COVID-19. Method: immunoSEQ multiplex PCR; TCRdb's copy keeps in-frame clones and lacks some. The profile covers around 340,000 clones, with over 85% appearing a single time and just under 4% taken by the ten largest. The sequenced sample was peripheral blood. The receptors were gathered from a woman aged 60 to 75 with COVID-19, enrolled during active disease. Each CDR3 is given with its conserved first and last residue. The D gene is left open where the match is weak. Clone size is not always given. Where it is, it says once, few, many or a class for expanded clones.

d_call	j_call	v_call	clone_size	cdr3_length	cdr3_aa	cdr3_nt
.	TRBJ2-7	TRBV3-1/TRBV3-2	.	14	CASSQVMDRPEQYF	TGTGCCAGCAGCCAAGTTATGGACAGACCCGAGCAGTACTTC
.	TRBJ1-3	TRBV13	.	16	CASSFWDSGSGNTIYF	TGTGCCAGCAGTTTTTGGGACTCCGGCTCTGGAAACACCATATATTTT
TRBD2	TRBJ2-7	TRBV7-9	once	15	CASRPTSGRTYEQYF	TGTGCCAGCAGACCTACTAGCGGGCGAACCTACGAGCAGTACTTC
.	TRBJ1-5	TRBV2	.	13	CASSGEQWQPQHF	TGTGCCAGCAGTGGGGAGCAGTGGCAGCCCCAGCATTTT
.	TRBJ2-1	TRBV7-9	.	15	CASSSETDSYNEQFF	TGTGCCAGCAGCTCCGAGACTGACTCCTACAATGAGCAGTTCTTC
.	TRBJ1-2	TRBV5-4	once	13	CASSSAGFYGYTF	TGTGCCAGCAGCTCGGCGGGGTTCTATGGCTACACCTTC
.	TRBJ1-2	TRBV7-9	.	13	CASTLNSNYGYTF	TGTGCCAGCACCTTAAACAGTAACTATGGCTACACCTTC
TRBD2	TRBJ2-1	TRBV13	.	15	CASSTGLADNNEQFF	TGTGCCAGCAGCACAGGACTAGCGGATAACAATGAGCAGTTCTTC
TRBD2	TRBJ2-5	TRBV11-3	.	14	CASSPLGGRETQYF	TGTGCCAGCAGCCCCCTCGGGGGGAGGGAGACCCAGTACTTC
TRBD2	TRBJ2-5	TRBV6-1	.	20	CASSEKFRVVGGGAPETQYF	TGTGCCAGCAGTGAAAAGTTCCGTGTGGTCGGCGGGGGGGCCCCGGAGACCCAGTACTTC
TRBD1	TRBJ1-1	TRBV5-1	.	14	CASSLGDSYTEAFF	TGCGCCAGCAGCTTGGGGGACAGTTACACTGAAGCTTTCTTT
.	TRBJ1-5	TRBV30	.	13	CAWSTGRDQPQHF	TGTGCCTGGAGCACAGGGAGGGATCAGCCCCAGCATTTT
TRBD1	TRBJ1-1	TRBV11-2	few	13	CASSSDRGTEAFF	TGTGCCAGCAGCTCGGACAGGGGCACTGAAGCTTTCTTT
TRBD1	TRBJ1-1	TRBV18	.	17	CASSEDGDRFLNTEAFF	TGTGCCAGCTCAGAGGACGGGGACAGGTTCTTGAACACTGAAGCTTTCTTT
.	TRBJ2-7	TRBV7-9	.	15	CASRKFRGSEAEQYF	TGTGCCAGCAGAAAATTCCGGGGTTCGGAGGCCGAGCAGTACTTC
.	TRBJ2-3	TRBV6-5	.	16	CASSYTYSRSTDTQYF	TGTGCCAGCAGTTACACGTACAGTCGGAGCACAGATACGCAGTATTTT
TRBD1	TRBJ2-3	TRBV7-2	.	16	CASSFRTGSTTDTQYF	TGTGCCAGCAGCTTCAGGACAGGGAGCACCACAGATACGCAGTATTTT
.	TRBJ1-2	TRBV7-3	once	13	CASSSDSYYGYTF	TGTGCCAGCAGCTCGGACAGTTATTATGGCTACACCTTC
.	TRBJ1-1	TRBV18	.	16	CASSLGRWGVNTEAFF	TGTGCCAGCTCCCTGGGAAGGTGGGGGGTTAACACTGAAGCTTTCTTT
.	TRBJ2-2	TRBV5-1	.	14	CASSLASHTGELFF	TGCGCCAGCAGCTTGGCGTCTCACACCGGGGAGCTGTTTTTT
.	TRBJ2-7	TRBV24-1	.	15	CATSDFWERSYEQYF	TGTGCCACCAGTGATTTTTGGGAGCGCTCCTACGAGCAGTACTTC
.	TRBJ1-3	TRBV9	.	14	CASSSSGSGNTIYF	TGTGCCAGCAGCTCGTCCGGGAGTGGAAACACCATATATTTT
.	TRBJ2-7	TRBV12-3/TRBV12-4	.	13	CASSLGGGYEQYF	TGTGCCAGCAGTTTAGGGGGAGGCTACGAGCAGTACTTC
.	TRBJ2-3	TRBV6-5	.	14	CASGPTRPTDTQYF	TGTGCCAGCGGGCCGACAAGACCCACAGATACGCAGTATTTT
.	TRBJ1-1	TRBV29-1	.	11	CSVVLNTEAFF	TGCAGCGTCGTTTTGAACACTGAAGCTTTCTTT
.	TRBJ1-6	TRBV27	.	14	CASSHDRRNSPLHF	TGTGCCAGCAGCCACGACAGGCGTAATTCACCCCTCCACTTT
TRBD2	TRBJ2-3	TRBV7-2	.	18	CASSLAGLAGAGEDTQYF	TGTGCCAGCAGCTTAGCGGGACTAGCGGGGGCAGGGGAAGATACGCAGTATTTT
.	TRBJ2-4	TRBV19	once	16	CASSIQGKLAKNIQYF	TGTGCCAGTAGTATCCAGGGAAAACTAGCCAAAAACATTCAGTACTTC
.	TRBJ2-5	TRBV3-1/TRBV3-2	.	17	CASSQVTRGRYQETQYF	TGTGCCAGCAGCCAAGTAACCAGGGGTCGGTACCAAGAGACCCAGTACTTC
.	TRBJ1-4	TRBV5-4	once	14	CASHREGAREKLFF	TGTGCCAGCCATCGGGAAGGCGCCCGAGAGAAACTGTTTTTT
TRBD1	TRBJ1-2	TRBV5-1	.	13	CASSFGDREGYTF	TGCGCCAGCAGCTTTGGGGACAGAGAAGGCTACACCTTC
.	TRBJ1-1	TRBV3-1/TRBV3-2	once	15	CASSQEARMVTEAFF	TGTGCCAGCAGCCAAGAAGCCAGGATGGTAACTGAAGCTTTCTTT
TRBD1	TRBJ1-5	TRBV4-1	.	16	CASSQPGQGIYQPQHF	TGCGCCAGCAGCCAACCGGGACAGGGGATCTATCAGCCCCAGCATTTT
TRBD2	TRBJ2-2	TRBV19	few	18	CASSILWTSGGNTGELFF	TGTGCCAGTAGCATCCTTTGGACTAGCGGGGGGAACACCGGGGAGCTGTTTTTT
.	TRBJ1-1	TRBV3-1/TRBV3-2	.	14	CASRLRDIGTEAFF	TGTGCCAGCAGACTCCGGGACATTGGCACTGAAGCTTTCTTT
TRBD2	TRBJ2-1	TRBV5-1	.	15	CASSAGTSGINEQFF	TGCGCCAGCAGCGCCGGGACTAGCGGGATAAATGAGCAGTTCTTC